These 12 T cell receptor beta chains were sequenced from one sample in a study of molecular identifiers for immune sequencing clone quantification. TCRdb re-called the PCR reads with MiXCR, one entry per CDR3 protein. The table records over 85,000 distinct CDR3 sequences, around 20% of them present only once. The sequenced material came from naive CD8+ T cells from blood, with Jurkat cell RNA spiked in. Subset indicated: FACS-sorted CD8+CD4-CCR7+CD45RA+ naive T cells. The origin of the receptors is a human donor in good health. Some libraries in this study had Jurkat cell RNA spiked in.

This clonotype showed up many times. This rearrangement joins TRBV6-2 or TRBV6-3 to TRBJ2-3; 8 bases fit TRBD2. Germline V gene lookup returns CDR1 MNHEY and CDR2 SVGEGT. This CDR3 contains 15 residues. V lost 4 bases to trimming and J lost 2 bases; unmatched junction nucleotides: 5. For the CDR3, the DNA is TGTGCCAGCAGTTCTAGCGGGCCCTCCACAGATACGCAGTATTTT. Translated, it gives CASSSSGPSTDTQYF.

Many counts were recorded for this clonotype. This chain uses TRBV29-1 with TRBJ1-1; tentative D call: TRBD1 (5 bases). Trimming stripped 1 base from V and 6 bases from J, with 9 bases between. Germline CDR1 SQVTM, CDR2 ANQGSEA. The length of the CDR3 is 12 residues. CDR3 sequence: CSVEGGRPEAFF. The DNA of the CDR3 is TGCAGCGTTGAAGGGGGCCGGCCTGAAGCTTTCTTT.

This clonotype was counted at least ten times. J is TRBJ2-2 and V is TRBV11-2; 13 bases map to TRBD2. After removal of 2 bases from V and 1 base from J, the junction contained 4 bases not matched to a gene. Germline assignment: CDR1 SGHAT and CDR2 FQNNGV. The CDR3 consists of 18 residues. CDR3 coding DNA: TGTGCCAGCAGCTTAACTAGCGGGAGGGACAGGAACACCGGGGAGCTGTTTTTT. Residues: CASSLTSGRDRNTGELFF.

This clonotype was picked up many times. The chain joins TRBV4-1 to TRBJ2-5; 7 nucleotides align to TRBD2. The germline gives CDR1 MGHRA, CDR2 YSYEKL. Trimming removed 0 bases from V and 1 base from J; junction bases left unmatched: 2. The CDR3 runs to 15 residues. The CDR3 here is CASSQDPGGQETQYF. DNA for the CDR3: TGCGCCAGCAGCCAAGATCCGGGAGGCCAAGAGACCCAGTACTTC.

This clonotype showed up many times. This sequence joins TRBV11-2 and TRBJ2-3; possibly TRBD1 or TRBD2 for D (5 bases each). The germline V and J ends were trimmed by 1 base and 2 bases, with 10 bases remaining between them. Per germline, CDR1 SGHAT and CDR2 FQNNGV. The CDR3 runs to 15 residues. The CDR3 is CASSLVWGYTDTQYF. The CDR3 nucleotides read TGTGCCAGCAGCTTAGTCTGGGGGTACACAGATACGCAGTATTTT. The full variable domain, completed using reference TRBV11-2 and TRBJ2-3, is EAGVAQSPRYKIIEKRQSVAFWCNPISGHATLYWYQQILGQGPKLLIQFQNNGVVDDSQLPKDRFSAERLKGVDSTLKIQPAKLEDSAVYLCASSLVWGYTDTQYFGPGTRLTVL.

This clonotype was counted at least ten times. The chain links TRBV10-3 to TRBJ2-5; D is undetermined. Trimming pared 3 bases from V and 0 bases from J, leaving 5 bases between. CDR3 size: 13 residues. Germline CDR1 and CDR2: ENHRY and SYGVKD. CDR3 amino acids: CAISDRYQETQYF. The CDR3 nucleotides are TGTGCCATCAGTGACAGGTACCAAGAGACCCAGTACTTC.

This clonotype was seen many times. CDR3 DNA sequence: TGTGCCAGCAGTGGGACAGGGACCCAGGCCCCCACTAGCACAGATACGCAGTATTTT. Translated, it gives CASSGTGTQAPTSTDTQYF. This sequence joins TRBV12-3 or TRBV12-4 and TRBJ2-3; 9 nucleotides align to TRBD1. With 5 bases clipped from V and 0 bases from J, the junction kept 15 bases outside the gene matches. This CDR3 is 19 amino acids long.

This clonotype was recorded many times. The chain recombines TRBV19 with TRBJ2-7, with TRBD1 matching 7 bases. CDR3 length: 13 residues. Trimming took 10 bases from V and 2 from J; bases not matched to a gene: 8. Germline V CDR1 and CDR2: LNHDA, SQIVND (reference sequence). Written as DNA, the CDR3 is TGTGCCACCGGCCCCGGGACAGCCTACGAGCAGTACTTC. As protein: CATGPGTAYEQYF.

This chain links TRBV7-2 with TRBJ1-1; D gene uncertain. Trimming shortened V by 4 bases and J by 0 bases, and 15 bases separated the two germline ends. The CDR3 totals 16 residues. CDR1 and CDR2 from the germline V gene are SGHTA and FQGNSA. CDR3 bases: TGTGCCAGCAGCTCACCTCTTGGGCTGATGAACACTGAAGCTTTCTTT. Residues: CASSSPLGLMNTEAFF.

A word on this clonotype: Possible read error: a much larger clone is one base away. This sequence joins TRBV2 and TRBJ1-5; TRBD1 might be the D (5 bases). Germline values: CDR1 SNHLY, CDR2 FYNNEI. V was cut by 6 bases and J by 7 bases, with 16 bases left in between. The CDR3 spans 14 residues. The CDR3 here is CASSLSGGRQPQHF. For the CDR3, the DNA is TGTGCCAGCAGCCTGTCGGGGGGTAGGCAGCCCCAGCATTTT. Complete variable domain (other parts from reference TRBV2 and TRBJ1-5): EPEVTQTPSHQVTQMGQEVILRCVPISNHLYFYWYRQILGQKVEFLVSFYNNEISEKSEIFDDQFSVERPDGSNFTLKIRSTKLEDSAMYFCASSLSGGRQPQHFGDGTRLSIL.

The chain couples TRBV6-2 or TRBV6-3 to TRBJ1-3; TRBD1 matches 8 bases. CDR3 length equals 18 residues. V dropped 3 bases and J dropped 2; count of bases not matched to a gene: 12. The germline V gene has CDR1 MNHEY and CDR2 SVGEGT. The CDR3 nucleotides are TGTGCCAGCAGTTATCCCGGGACAGGCGCGGTGGCTGGAAACACCATATATTTT. Translated: CASSYPGTGAVAGNTIYF.

The chain has TRBV9 and TRBJ2-1; TRBD1 agrees at 10 bases. The CDR3 has 14 amino acids. Germline V gene lookup returns CDR1 SGDLS and CDR2 YYNGEE. The ends lost 4 bases at V and 7 bases at J; junction bases unmatched: 5. The CDR3 loop is CASSRDRGGNEQFF. The CDR3 bases are TGTGCCAGCAGCCGGGACAGGGGTGGGAATGAGCAGTTCTTC.